The following is a T cell receptor (beta chain) sequence with its context. The record originates from a study of technical replicates of blood from a handful of donors. Measured with immunoSEQ multiplex PCR; TCRdb has only the in-frame clones, and not every one. The data hold under 85,000 clones, with about 90% observed a single time. CDR3 length equals 14 residues. Trimming cost V 4 bases and J 8 bases, with 18 bases left between them. Germline CDR1 is SGHNT and CDR2 is YYREEE (reference sequence). This clonotype was sampled from a human donor in good health. Some clones in this sample may be carry-over from other donors' samples. The sequencing input was T cells isolated from PBMCs. V is TRBV5-4 and J is TRBJ1-1; D is unresolved. This chain's CDR3 is CASSQGVGNGEAFF. As DNA, the CDR3 is TGTGCCAGCAGCCAAGGCGTCGGGAACGGAGAAGCTTTCTTT.